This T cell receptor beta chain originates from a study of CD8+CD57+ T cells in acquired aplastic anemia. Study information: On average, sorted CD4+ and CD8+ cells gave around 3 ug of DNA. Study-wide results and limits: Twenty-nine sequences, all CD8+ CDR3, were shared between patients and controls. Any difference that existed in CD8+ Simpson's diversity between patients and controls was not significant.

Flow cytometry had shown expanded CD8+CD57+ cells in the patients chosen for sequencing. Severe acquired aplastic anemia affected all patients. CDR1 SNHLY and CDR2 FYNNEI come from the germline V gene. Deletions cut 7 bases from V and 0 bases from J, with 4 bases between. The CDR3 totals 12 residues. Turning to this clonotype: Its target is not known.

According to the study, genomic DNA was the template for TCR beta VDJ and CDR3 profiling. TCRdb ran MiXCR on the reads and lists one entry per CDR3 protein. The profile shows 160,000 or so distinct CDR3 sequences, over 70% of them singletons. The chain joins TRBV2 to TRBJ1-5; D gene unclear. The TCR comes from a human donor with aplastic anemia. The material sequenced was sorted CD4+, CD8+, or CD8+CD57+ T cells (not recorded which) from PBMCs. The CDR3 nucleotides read TGTGCCAGCAAAAATAGCAATCAGCCCCAGCATTTT. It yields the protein CASKNSNQPQHF. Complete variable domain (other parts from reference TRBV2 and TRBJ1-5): EPEVTQTPSHQVTQMGQEVILRCVPISNHLYFYWYRQILGQKVEFLVSFYNNEISEKSEIFDDQFSVERPDGSNFTLKIRSTKLEDSAMYFCASKNSNQPQHFGDGTRLSIL.